This record concerns one TCR beta chain sequence. The antigen is not known. In TCRdb, the multiplex PCR reads were re-called with MiXCR into one record per CDR3 protein. This repertoire shows approximately 230,000 distinct CDR3 sequences, 30% to 35% found once; its top ten account for under 4.5%. The V end was cut by 2 bases, the J end by 0 bases, with 8 bases between. Germline V gene lookup returns CDR1 MNHEY and CDR2 SVGAGI. The CDR3 totals 15 residues. Samples came from axillary lymph nodes draining the breast cancer. The data belong to a study of breast tumors, draining lymph nodes, adjacent tissues. Broader study findings: Luminal-like breast cancer showed significantly greater tumor-nontumor repertoire similarity than basal-like breast cancer did. Tumor repertoires ranked between lymph nodes and nontumor tissue in diversity, with V and J gene preferences. Most tumor T cells seemingly derive from lymph node, then expand in tumor. The lymph node origin of tumor T cells was framed as consistent with a hypothesis, not demonstrated.

The rearrangement links TRBV6-5 to TRBJ1-5; D uncertain. Source material: axillary lymph node tissue. This TCR derives from a female donor with breast cancer. Some clones in this sample may be carry-over from other donors' samples. The chain's CDR3 is CASSYVQISNQPQHF. CDR3 coding DNA: TGTGCCAGCAGTTACGTCCAGATTAGCAATCAGCCCCAGCATTTT.